This TCR beta chain was documented in a study of cytomegalovirus exposure and HLA in healthy donors (dated by TCRdb to about 2017). Describing the broader study: A later analysis indicated that the 120 validation repertoires were generated on the platform also employed for the roughly 720 repertoires of the first cohort. The aim of the study was to test whether cataloging public T cell receptors could identify signatures of past pathogen exposure. To predict cytomegalovirus infection status, the study combined high-throughput TCR immunosequencing, statistical association of individual TCRs with disease status, and machine learning. Along with the 666-subject first cohort, a separate validation cohort of more than 90 different subjects was used. Summary of the overall study and its limitations: The authors suggested that the approach could potentially be extended to other disease states and immunological phenotypes. In the study, 150 to 200 TCR beta chains were listed as associated with cytomegalovirus. Most TCR sequences were observed very rarely across donors, whereas some public TCRs were present in many individuals. Subsequent analysis determined that TCRs grouped into clusters in the first cohort also showed a tendency toward co-occurrence across the 120 validation repertoires, and 94% of cluster scores exceeded 0. A later analysis lacked HLA typing for the validation cohort, so it scored co-occurrence in that cohort across all 130 or so repertoires. The classifier was reported to diagnose cytomegalovirus status with high specificity and sensitivity in both the original and validation cohorts. In vitro tests confirmed that a few of the cytomegalovirus-associated TCR beta chains recognize cytomegalovirus antigens.

Donors formed part of the validation cohort, which comprised approximately 130 subjects and was distinct from the first cohort of over 500 subjects. Comments on this clone: What antigen it recognizes has not been identified. No per-base quality is available; no much larger clone lies one base away.

Library preparation used the immunoSEQ multiplex PCR assay. Per the original workflow: To diagnose cytomegalovirus status from the catalog of TCR beta chain sequences, a statistical classification framework was built. Entries here come from immuneACCESS through TCRdb and include only in-frame sequences with V and J called. Some clones fail to appear in such tables; in the studies checked, an unresolved V gene covers under half of the shortfall, and the cause of the remainder is unknown. From that table come the V and J calls and clone size; the DNA was used to work out D and trimming. In all, the sample holds 150,000 to 200,000 clones, and 85% of those were seen once. About 17% of the sample rests with the top ten. Trimming costs V 7 bases and J 0 bases, and their ends lie 12 bases apart. There are 14 amino acids in the CDR3, from cysteine to phenylalanine inclusive. Of the read, only the CDR3 DNA is kept; its 42 bases are in frame from base 1. From the germline V gene, CDR1 is MDHEN and CDR2 is SYDVKM.

The sample comprised PBMCs. The chain employs TRBV28 and TRBJ1-2; too little of a D gene remains to name it. The receptor was isolated from a young man in good health and CMV-seropositive. The CDR3 in this case is CASTKHFSNYGYTF. The nucleotides are TGTGCCAGCACTAAGCACTTTTCTAACTATGGCTACACCTTC.